The 6 T cell receptor beta chains reported below all come from one sample, sequenced in a study of T cell clonality in common variable immunodeficiency (dated by TCRdb to about 2015). Libraries were prepared through the immunoSEQ multiplex PCR assay. TCRdb mirrors the immuneACCESS table, restricted to in-frame sequences. Some clones are absent from its copies; in checked studies, under half trace to an unresolved V gene, and the reason for the others is unknown. There are 45,000 to 60,000 clones in this sample, and none of them is a singleton. Jointly, the top ten make up 5% to 6.5% of the sample. Source material: peripheral blood mononuclear cells. These receptors were obtained from a person aged 18 to 75 in good health.

This clone was counted at least ten times. The sequence runs out 3 residues before the end of the CDR3; the remainder is reconstructed from the germline J gene. V and J are TRBV5-1 and TRBJ2-5; perhaps TRBD1 as D (5 bases). The CDR3 has 14 residues. The V end was cut by 5 bases, the J end by 4 bases, with 15 bases between. Germline CDR1 is SGHRS and CDR2 is YFSETQ. The CDR3 loop reads CASRGQPLGETQYF. Incomplete CDR3 DNA: TGCGCCAGCAGGGGGCAGCCCTTAGGAGAGACC. The full variable domain, its missing parts supplied by reference TRBV5-1 and TRBJ2-5, is KAGVTQTPRYLIKTRGQQVTLSCSPISGHRSVSWYQQTPGQGLQFLFEYFSETQRNKGNFPGRFSGRQFSNSRSEMNVSTLELGDSALYLCASRGQPLGETQYFGPGTRLLVL.

Only a few counts were recorded for this clone. The read ends 3 residues early relative to the CDR3; the germline J gene fills the gap. This chain links TRBV6-2 or TRBV6-3 with TRBJ1-2, with TRBD1 matching 7 bases. This CDR3 is 12 amino acids long. Per the germline V gene, CDR1 is MNHEY and CDR2 is SVGEGT. CDR3 residues: CASSRGFDTYTF. Partial CDR3 DNA: TGTGCCAGCAGCAGGGGGTTTGATACC.

This clone appeared many times. The read ends 3 residues shy of where the CDR3 ends; the end is completed using the germline J gene. The chain is built from TRBV7-9 and TRBJ1-2; D may be TRBD1 (5 bases). Trimming pared 1 base from V and 0 bases from J, leaving 9 bases between. The CDR3 extends over 15 amino acids. Germline values: CDR1 SEHNR, CDR2 FQNEAQ (reference sequence). CDR3 bases read: TGTGCCAGCAGCTTAGTAGGGGTTTCTAACTATGGC. This translates into CASSLVGVSNYG. The full CDR3 sequence reads CASSLVGVSNYGYTF.

This clone was counted many times. The read ends 3 residues early relative to the CDR3; the germline J gene fills the gap. The gene calls are TRBV19 and TRBJ2-5; 9 positions agree with TRBD2. The V gene's germline CDR1 is LNHDA and CDR2 SQIVND (reference sequence). J lost 2 bases, V lost 10 bases, and 11 bases had no gene match. The CDR3 consists of 15 residues. The chain's CDR3 is CATSKRGVIQETQYF. The DNA read from the CDR3 is TGTGCCACCTCGAAGCGGGGGGTCATTCAAGAGACC.

This clone showed up many times. The observed sequence ends 3 residues before the CDR3 terminus, with the missing tail filled in from the germline J gene. The rearrangement joins TRBV19 to TRBJ2-2; D is perhaps TRBD2 (7 bases). The CDR3 is 16 residues long. Between the trimmed V and J ends, which lost 5 bases and 4 bases, there was a span of 17 bases. Germline V gene data show CDR1 as LNHDA and CDR2 as SQIVND (reference sequence). The covered CDR3 bases are TGTGCCAGTAGTCCCGAGGCGGGGGCCACCACCGGGGAG. Encoded protein: CASSPEAGATTGE. The full CDR3 protein reads CASSPEAGATTGELFF. Drawing the rest from reference TRBV19 and TRBJ2-2, the complete variable domain is DGGITQSPKYLFRKEGQNVTLSCEQNLNHDAMYWYRQDPGQGLRLIYYSQIVNDFQKGDIAEGYSVSREKKESFPLTVTSAQKNPTAFYLCASSPEAGATTGELFFGEGSRLTVL.

A remark on this clone: The read terminates 3 residues before the CDR3 end, so the remaining end is supplied by the germline J gene. The chain is built from TRBV10-3 and TRBJ2-1, with TRBD2 matching over 16 bases. The CDR3 sequence is 16 residues long. The germline gives CDR1 ENHRY, CDR2 SYGVKD. The V segment lost 6 bases and the J segment 5 bases; nucleotides outside the gene matches: 4. The covered CDR3 bases are TGTGCCATCAGGGGACTAGCGGGGGGGCCCCACAATGAG. It codes for CAIRGLAGGPHNE. The full CDR3 sequence reads CAIRGLAGGPHNEQFF.